One T cell receptor (beta chain) is described in this entry. The source of the sample is a study of shared clonotypes between healthy human individuals. Across several immunoSEQ plates, the genomic DNA of each subset was split evenly. Sequenced by immunoSEQ multiplex PCR; TCRdb stores in-frame clones only, minus some. The repertoire has roughly 490,000 clones, roughly 78% of them found once; the top ten carry about 12%. Germline V gene data show CDR1 as SGHNT and CDR2 as YYREEE (reference sequence). V lost 4 bases, J lost 6 bases, and 13 bases lay in between. The CDR3 runs 14 residues. The sequence was obtained from a woman between 35 and 50 years old in good health. Some clones in this sample may be carry-over from other donors' samples. The chain links TRBV5-4 to TRBJ2-2; possible D gene TRBD2, 6 bases. The sequenced sample consisted of PBMCs. The CDR3 reads CASSGTGSSGELFF. The CDR3 DNA is TGTGCCAGCAGCGGAACCGGGAGCTCCGGGGAGCTGTTTTTT.